These T cell receptor beta chains were read from a single sample in a study of blood T cell repertoires in COVID-19. Sequenced by immunoSEQ multiplex PCR; TCRdb stores in-frame clones only, minus some. Of about 300,000 clones in the sample, about 90% were seen once. Sequences were obtained from peripheral blood. The receptors were gathered from a woman aged 45-60 years with COVID-19, enrolled during active disease. Both conserved end residues are part of each CDR3. D genes are given only for firm matches. A clone size is listed for some rows: how often the clone was seen (once, few, many), or a class if it is expanded.

CDR3 DNA: TGTGCCAGTAGTCCTTACGCGGGCCCCTACGAGCAGTACTTC
CDR3 protein: CASSPYAGPYEQYF
V gene: TRBV19
clone size: NA
J gene: TRBJ2-7
D gene: NA

CDR3 DNA: TGTGCCAGCAGTTTAGAGACAGGGTCGAGGGAGCAGTACTTC
CDR3 protein: CASSLETGSREQYF
V gene: TRBV27
clone size: NA
J gene: TRBJ2-7
D gene: TRBD1

CDR3 DNA: TGTGCCAGCAGCTTCCAAGCGGGAGCGGGCTCCTACGAGCAGTACTTC
CDR3 protein: CASSFQAGAGSYEQYF
V gene: TRBV7-2
clone size: NA
J gene: TRBJ2-7
D gene: TRBD2

CDR3 DNA: TGTGCCAGCAGTTACTTGGGACTAGCCGTCAATTTCTACGAGCAGTACTTC
CDR3 protein: CASSYLGLAVNFYEQYF
V gene: TRBV6-2/TRBV6-3
clone size: NA
J gene: TRBJ2-7
D gene: TRBD2

CDR3 DNA: TGTGCCAGCAGCACCGCTAGGGGGAGGGCCCTCACAGATACGCAGTATTTT
CDR3 protein: CASSTARGRALTDTQYF
V gene: TRBV3-1/TRBV3-2
clone size: NA
J gene: TRBJ2-3
D gene: NA

CDR3 DNA: TGTGCCAGCAGTGAATCCGGGACTCCCCCCTACGAGCAGTACTTC
CDR3 protein: CASSESGTPPYEQYF
V gene: TRBV25-1
clone size: once
J gene: TRBJ2-7
D gene: NA

CDR3 DNA: TGTGCCATCGGCCTAGGACAGGGAAATGAAGCTTTCTTT
CDR3 protein: CAIGLGQGNEAFF
V gene: TRBV10-3
clone size: NA
J gene: TRBJ1-1
D gene: TRBD1

CDR3 DNA: TGTGCCAGCAGACCAGCGGGCCTGATCTACGAGCAGTACTTC
CDR3 protein: CASRPAGLIYEQYF
V gene: TRBV2
clone size: NA
J gene: TRBJ2-7
D gene: NA

CDR3 DNA: TGTGCCACCAGTGTTCAGCGGGAGGGCGCAGATACGCAGTATTTT
CDR3 protein: CATSVQREGADTQYF
V gene: TRBV24-1
clone size: NA
J gene: TRBJ2-3
D gene: TRBD2

CDR3 DNA: TGTGCCACCAGCAGAGATGGGACAGGGGGCGGAGAGACCCAGTACTTC
CDR3 protein: CATSRDGTGGGETQYF
V gene: TRBV15
clone size: NA
J gene: TRBJ2-5
D gene: TRBD1

CDR3 DNA: TGTGCCAGCACCTCCGGGACATTCACGAGGGAGCAGTACTTC
CDR3 protein: CASTSGTFTREQYF
V gene: TRBV6-6
clone size: NA
J gene: TRBJ2-7
D gene: NA

CDR3 DNA: TGTGCCAGCAGTTACTCGAGTCCAGGGGGCATAGGCAATCAGCCCCAGCATTTT
CDR3 protein: CASSYSSPGGIGNQPQHF
V gene: TRBV6-2/TRBV6-3
clone size: NA
J gene: TRBJ1-5
D gene: TRBD1

CDR3 DNA: TGTGCCAGCAGTTACTCGACAGGGTGGCAGCCCCAGCATTTT
CDR3 protein: CASSYSTGWQPQHF
V gene: TRBV6-5
clone size: NA
J gene: TRBJ1-5
D gene: TRBD1

CDR3 DNA: TGCAGCGTCCAACGGCAGGACACTGAAGCTTTCTTT
CDR3 protein: CSVQRQDTEAFF
V gene: TRBV29-1
clone size: NA
J gene: TRBJ1-1
D gene: NA

CDR3 DNA: TGTGCCATCAGTGAAAGGACAGACTCCTACGAGCAGTACTTC
CDR3 protein: CAISERTDSYEQYF
V gene: TRBV10-3
clone size: NA
J gene: TRBJ2-7
D gene: NA

CDR3 DNA: TGTGCCAGTAGTATCCCCGGGAGCCGGACCGGGGAGCTGTTTTTT
CDR3 protein: CASSIPGSRTGELFF
V gene: TRBV19
clone size: NA
J gene: TRBJ2-2
D gene: NA

CDR3 DNA: TGTGCCAGCAGCCAGCCACCAACCGTGACAGGGGTCAATGAGCAGTTCTTC
CDR3 protein: CASSQPPTVTGVNEQFF
V gene: TRBV14
clone size: NA
J gene: TRBJ2-1
D gene: TRBD1

CDR3 DNA: TGTGCCAGCAGTGGAGGACAGGGGAGCGATGAGCAGTTCTTC
CDR3 protein: CASSGGQGSDEQFF
V gene: TRBV6-4
clone size: NA
J gene: TRBJ2-1
D gene: TRBD1

CDR3 DNA: TGCAGCGGTCAGACAGGGATCACTGAAGCTTTCTTT
CDR3 protein: CSGQTGITEAFF
V gene: TRBV29-1
clone size: NA
J gene: TRBJ1-1
D gene: TRBD1

CDR3 DNA: TGTGCCAGCAGCCAAGTGTACACCGGAGATGAAGCTTTCTTT
CDR3 protein: CASSQVYTGDEAFF
V gene: TRBV3-1/TRBV3-2
clone size: NA
J gene: TRBJ1-1
D gene: NA

CDR3 DNA: TGTGCCAGCTCACCGGCCTTATCCGGGTCAAATGAAAAACTGTTTTTT
CDR3 protein: CASSPALSGSNEKLFF
V gene: TRBV18
clone size: NA
J gene: TRBJ1-4
D gene: NA

CDR3 DNA: TGTGCCAGCAGCTCGTGGACTAGCGGGAGTAATACCGGGGAGCTGTTTTTT
CDR3 protein: CASSSWTSGSNTGELFF
V gene: TRBV11-3
clone size: NA
J gene: TRBJ2-2
D gene: TRBD2

CDR3 DNA: TGTGCCAGCAGCTTAGGAGACAGTAGGAATGAGCAGTTCTTC
CDR3 protein: CASSLGDSRNEQFF
V gene: TRBV7-9
clone size: NA
J gene: TRBJ2-1
D gene: NA

CDR3 DNA: TGCGCCAGCAGAACCATTCTAGGTTTACCCTACAATGAGCAGTTCTTC
CDR3 protein: CASRTILGLPYNEQFF
V gene: TRBV10-2
clone size: NA
J gene: TRBJ2-1
D gene: NA

CDR3 DNA: TGTGCCAGCAGCTTGGGCCAGTGGAATCCCTACGAGCAGTACTTC
CDR3 protein: CASSLGQWNPYEQYF
V gene: TRBV7-2
clone size: NA
J gene: TRBJ2-7
D gene: NA

CDR3 DNA: TGCGCCAGCAGTTTCGGGAGCTCCTACGAGCAGTACTTC
CDR3 protein: CASSFGSSYEQYF
V gene: TRBV5-1
clone size: NA
J gene: TRBJ2-7
D gene: NA

CDR3 DNA: TGTGCCAGCAGGGAAAGGGGTGGTTCACCCCTCCACTTT
CDR3 protein: CASRERGGSPLHF
V gene: TRBV12-3/TRBV12-4
clone size: NA
J gene: TRBJ1-6
D gene: NA

CDR3 DNA: TGTGCCAGCAGCCCGGGGACTAGCGGGAGGGCCTCAGAGACCCAGTACTTC
CDR3 protein: CASSPGTSGRASETQYF
V gene: TRBV11-3
clone size: NA
J gene: TRBJ2-5
D gene: TRBD2

CDR3 DNA: TGTGCCAGCAGTTTAACAGGGAAAGTAACTGAAGCTTTCTTT
CDR3 protein: CASSLTGKVTEAFF
V gene: TRBV6-6
clone size: NA
J gene: TRBJ1-1
D gene: NA

CDR3 DNA: TGTGCCAGTAGTAGATCGGATGCGGCGTACGAAAAACTGTTTTTT
CDR3 protein: CASSRSDAAYEKLFF
V gene: TRBV19
clone size: NA
J gene: TRBJ1-4
D gene: NA

CDR3 DNA: TGTGCCAGCGCCAACCCGGGACTAGCGCCGACCTACAATGAGCAGTTCTTC
CDR3 protein: CASANPGLAPTYNEQFF
V gene: TRBV27
clone size: NA
J gene: TRBJ2-1
D gene: TRBD2

CDR3 DNA: TGTGCCAGCAGCCGGACAGAGCCTTACAATGAGCAGTTCTTC
CDR3 protein: CASSRTEPYNEQFF
V gene: TRBV9
clone size: NA
J gene: TRBJ2-1
D gene: NA

CDR3 DNA: TGTGCCAGCGCCTCCGGGACAGATATATATGAAGCTTTCTTT
CDR3 protein: CASASGTDIYEAFF
V gene: TRBV27
clone size: NA
J gene: TRBJ1-1
D gene: TRBD1

CDR3 DNA: TGTGCCAGTAGTATAGATGGCGGGACAGGTAAAGAGACCCAGTACTTC
CDR3 protein: CASSIDGGTGKETQYF
V gene: TRBV19
clone size: NA
J gene: TRBJ2-5
D gene: TRBD1

CDR3 DNA: TGTGCCAGCAGCTTAGGACAGAATTCACCCCTCCACTTT
CDR3 protein: CASSLGQNSPLHF
V gene: TRBV7-9
clone size: NA
J gene: TRBJ1-6
D gene: NA

CDR3 DNA: TGTGCCAGCAGTTGGGACAGATTTAATGAAAAACTGTTTTTT
CDR3 protein: CASSWDRFNEKLFF
V gene: TRBV27
clone size: once
J gene: TRBJ1-4
D gene: TRBD1

CDR3 DNA: TGTGCCAGCAGCCTTAGGGGACAGGGGACCAACACCATATATTTT
CDR3 protein: CASSLRGQGTNTIYF
V gene: TRBV7-2
clone size: NA
J gene: TRBJ1-3
D gene: TRBD1

CDR3 DNA: TGCAGCGTCTCACAGGGACGGGCCGGGGAGCTGTTTTTT
CDR3 protein: CSVSQGRAGELFF
V gene: TRBV29-1
clone size: NA
J gene: TRBJ2-2
D gene: NA

CDR3 DNA: TGTGCCAGCAGCCGACGGGGCAGGGGCTCAGAGACCCAGTACTTC
CDR3 protein: CASSRRGRGSETQYF
V gene: TRBV3-1/TRBV3-2
clone size: NA
J gene: TRBJ2-5
D gene: NA

CDR3 DNA: TGCGCCAGCAGCTTGGCCTCGACCAGCGTGAACACTGAAGCTTTCTTT
CDR3 protein: CASSLASTSVNTEAFF
V gene: TRBV5-1
clone size: NA
J gene: TRBJ1-1
D gene: NA

CDR3 DNA: TGTGCCAGTAGTCCCCGGACTAGCGGGGCCCAGGGAGATACGCAGTATTTT
CDR3 protein: CASSPRTSGAQGDTQYF
V gene: TRBV19
clone size: NA
J gene: TRBJ2-3
D gene: TRBD2

CDR3 DNA: TGCGCCAGCAGCCGGACTAGCGTGACAGATACGCAGTATTTT
CDR3 protein: CASSRTSVTDTQYF
V gene: TRBV10-1
clone size: NA
J gene: TRBJ2-3
D gene: TRBD2

CDR3 DNA: TGCAGCGTACCCCACGTCCCGGGACAGGCTTTGAACACTGAAGCTTTCTTT
CDR3 protein: CSVPHVPGQALNTEAFF
V gene: TRBV29-1
clone size: once
J gene: TRBJ1-1
D gene: TRBD1

CDR3 DNA: TGCAGCGTCGCCCTCCAGGTTTTCACAGATACGCAGTATTTT
CDR3 protein: CSVALQVFTDTQYF
V gene: TRBV29-1
clone size: NA
J gene: TRBJ2-3
D gene: NA

CDR3 DNA: TGCGCCAGCACCCCGTCCAGTAAAACGAACACCGGGGAGCTGTTTTTT
CDR3 protein: CASTPSSKTNTGELFF
V gene: TRBV5-1
clone size: NA
J gene: TRBJ2-2
D gene: NA